These T cell receptor beta chains were read from a single sample in a study of metastatic and nonmetastatic thyroid tumors. TCRdb recomputed clones from the PCR reads via MiXCR. The table shows 23,000 or so clones, with approximately 25% occurring only once. The specimen was tumor tissue. These receptors were taken from a female donor with papillary thyroid cancer or a benign thyroid nodule (not recorded which). Some clones in this sample may be carry-over from other donors' samples. The CDR3 runs from the conserved cysteine through the conserved F or W. Fields, in order: J gene, D gene, V gene, clone size, CDR3 protein, CDR3 DNA. D genes are given only for firm matches. Clone size is shown for a subset of rows, as once, few, many or a class of expanded clone.

>TRBJ2-2|-|TRBV7-8|-
CASILVGVTGELFF
TGTGCCAGCATCTTAGTTGGCGTAACCGGGGAGCTGTTTTTT
>TRBJ2-3|-|TRBV27|many
CASSIADTQYF
TGTGCCAGCAGTATCGCAGATACGCAGTATTTT
>TRBJ2-7|-|TRBV5-1|-
CASSFTCPGSSYEQYF
TGCGCCAGCAGCTTTACTTGTCCAGGAAGCTCCTACGAGCAGTACTTC
>TRBJ2-1|TRBD2|TRBV6-2/TRBV6-3|-
CATRPGLAANEQFF
TGTGCCACCCGACCGGGACTAGCCGCAAATGAGCAGTTCTTC
>TRBJ1-6|-|TRBV20-1|-
CSAYLTGDNSPLHF
TGCAGTGCTTATCTGACAGGCGACAATTCACCCCTCCACTTT
>TRBJ1-1|TRBD1|TRBV20-1|-
CSSRGQGGTEAFF
TGCAGTTCTCGTGGACAGGGAGGCACTGAAGCTTTCTTT
>TRBJ2-3|TRBD2|TRBV2|many
CASRKGGGFTDTQYF
TGTGCCAGCCGGAAGGGCGGGGGGTTCACAGATACGCAGTATTTT
>TRBJ2-3|-|TRBV29-1|few
CSVDSQVGADTQYF
TGCAGCGTTGACTCCCAGGTTGGGGCAGATACGCAGTATTTT
>TRBJ2-1|-|TRBV30|many
CAWTTTNEQFF
TGTGCCTGGACAACTACCAATGAGCAGTTCTTC
>TRBJ2-1|-|TRBV6-2/TRBV6-3|medium-sized
CASNAHKDGYNEQFF
TGTGCCAGCAATGCCCATAAGGACGGCTACAATGAGCAGTTCTTC
>TRBJ1-5|-|TRBV2|few
CASSEGTVSGHPQHF
TGTGCCAGCAGTGAAGGGACAGTGTCTGGTCATCCCCAGCATTTT
>TRBJ2-1|-|TRBV13|many
CASSLEEVAGANEQFF
TGTGCCAGCAGCTTAGAAGAGGTGGCAGGGGCCAATGAGCAGTTCTTC
>TRBJ2-2|-|TRBV2|-
CASKQELTTGELFF
TGTGCCAGCAAGCAAGAACTTACCACCGGGGAGCTGTTTTTT
>TRBJ2-1|TRBD2|TRBV20-1|many
CSASGTTNEQFF
TGCAGTGCTAGTGGGACTACCAATGAGCAGTTCTTC
>TRBJ2-2|-|TRBV6-2/TRBV6-3|many
CASSTRGGTGELFF
TGTGCCAGCAGTACCAGGGGGGGGACCGGGGAGCTGTTTTTT
>TRBJ2-3|TRBD2|TRBV19|many
CASSLAGAFTDTQYF
TGTGCCAGTAGTTTAGCGGGGGCCTTCACAGATACGCAGTATTTT
>TRBJ2-5|-|TRBV4-1|many
CASSQVGFTSRQGGIQETQYF
TGCGCCAGCAGCCAAGTAGGGTTTACTAGCCGACAGGGAGGGATCCAAGAGACCCAGTACTTC
>TRBJ1-1|-|TRBV9|-
CASSVSSGSRNTEAFF
TGTGCCAGCAGCGTAAGTAGCGGATCCCGGAACACTGAAGCTTTCTTT
>TRBJ1-2|TRBD1|TRBV5-1|-
CASSGGQGGNYGYTF
TGCGCCAGCAGCGGGGGACAGGGAGGGAACTATGGCTACACCTTC
>TRBJ2-3|-|TRBV20-1|-
CSAKEGGGPSQYF
TGCAGTGCCAAGGAGGGAGGCGGGCCCTCGCAGTATTTT
>TRBJ2-5|-|TRBV10-3|-
CAISESIGRKGQETQYF
TGTGCCATCAGTGAGTCTATCGGGCGGAAGGGCCAAGAGACCCAGTACTTC
>TRBJ2-3|-|TRBV6-4|-
CASSDSYTDTQYF
TGTGCCAGCAGTGACAGTTACACAGATACGCAGTATTTT
>TRBJ1-1|-|TRBV28|-
CASSFSGTPEAFF
TGTGCCAGCAGTTTTTCTGGGACCCCTGAAGCTTTCTTT
>TRBJ2-2|-|TRBV19|-
CASSITGWPGTGELFF
TGTGCCAGTAGTATAACAGGGTGGCCTGGAACCGGGGAGTTGTTTTTT
>TRBJ2-3|-|TRBV3-1|-
CASSQIATDTQYF
TGTGCCAGCAGCCAGATAGCGACAGATACGCAGTATTTT
>TRBJ2-7|-|TRBV12-3/TRBV12-4|-
CASRGRGRPEQYF
TGTGCCAGCAGGGGTCGGGGGCGCCCCGAGCAGTACTTC
>TRBJ1-4|-|TRBV4-1|medium-sized
CASSQERLNEKLFF
TGCGCCAGCAGCCAAGAAAGGCTTAATGAAAAACTGTTTTTT
>TRBJ2-7|-|TRBV6-6|few
CASSYSVRAPSYEQYF
TGTGCCAGCAGTTACTCCGTCCGCGCCCCCTCCTACGAGCAGTACTTC
>TRBJ1-5|-|TRBV12-3/TRBV12-4|many
CASSLSGRQQPQHF
TGTGCCAGCAGTTTATCCGGGCGCCAACAGCCCCAGCATTTT
>TRBJ2-1|TRBD1|TRBV20-1|many
CSARDSWNHEQFF
TGCAGTGCCAGGGACAGTTGGAATCATGAGCAGTTCTTC
>TRBJ1-2|TRBD1|TRBV19|-
CASSIPSDREEGYTF
TGTGCCAGTAGTATACCATCGGACAGGGAAGAAGGCTACACCTTC
>TRBJ2-7|-|TRBV20-1|medium-sized
CSAPVDWGYEQYF
TGCAGTGCGCCGGTCGATTGGGGCTACGAGCAGTACTTC
>TRBJ2-5|TRBD2|TRBV12-3/TRBV12-4|-
CASSRVGLAGDPKETQYF
TGTGCCAGCAGTCGGGTGGGACTAGCGGGAGACCCCAAGGAGACCCAGTACTTC
>TRBJ2-6|-|TRBV2|-
CASSESPRRQRSGSNVLTF
TGTGCCAGCAGTGAATCGCCCAGGCGGCAACGCTCTGGGTCCAACGTCCTGACTTTC
>TRBJ2-2|TRBD1|TRBV4-1|many
CASSPLGGGTGVDGELFF
TGCGCCAGCAGCCCCCTTGGGGGTGGGACAGGGGTGGACGGGGAGCTGTTTTTT
>TRBJ2-7|-|TRBV3-1|once
CASSFIASEQYF
TGTGCCAGCAGCTTTATAGCGTCCGAGCAGTACTTC
>TRBJ1-2|-|TRBV4-1|medium-sized
CASSQDYMPGKANYGYTF
TGCGCCAGCAGCCAAGATTATATGCCAGGAAAAGCTAACTATGGCTACACCTTC
>TRBJ2-7|-|TRBV10-3|many
CAISERGSSHEQYF
TGTGCCATCAGTGAGAGGGGCAGCTCCCACGAGCAGTACTTC
>TRBJ2-3|-|TRBV20-1|-
CSARDLVAWPTDTQYF
TGCAGTGCTAGAGATCTAGTAGCGTGGCCCACAGATACGCAGTATTTC
>TRBJ2-7|-|TRBV6-4|few
CASSEGPSYEQYF
TGTGCCAGCAGTGAGGGCCCCTCCTACGAGCAGTACTTC
>TRBJ2-1|-|TRBV4-2|many
CASSQDGEGGENNEQFF
TGTGCCAGCAGCCAAGATGGGGAAGGGGGAGAAAACAATGAGCAGTTCTTC
>TRBJ1-5|TRBD1|TRBV20-1|-
CSLGTGGDQPQHF
TGCAGTCTCGGGACAGGGGGCGATCAGCCCCAGCATTTT
>TRBJ1-2|-|TRBV9|many
CASSVGQGGRYTF
TGTGCCAGCAGCGTAGGGCAGGGAGGCCGCTACACCTTC
>TRBJ2-5|-|TRBV20-1|many
CSARKGGQQRQGTQYF
TGCAGTGCCCGGAAGGGGGGGCAACAGCGGCAAGGGACCCAGTACTTC
>TRBJ1-4|-|TRBV9|-
CASSVRTGLDEKLFF
TGTGCCAGCAGCGTAAGAACAGGGTTGGACGAAAAACTGTTTTTT
>TRBJ2-1|TRBD2|TRBV4-1|-
CASSQPVLAGCNEQFF
TGCGCCAGCAGCCAGCCGGTACTAGCGGGGTGCAATGAGCAGTTCTTC
>TRBJ1-2|-|TRBV30|medium-sized
CAWSVQYPGHGYTF
TGTGCCTGGAGTGTACAGTACCCGGGGCATGGCTACACCTTC
>TRBJ1-2|TRBD1|TRBV30|-
CAWSYKTGGYGYTF
TGTGCCTGGAGTTATAAAACAGGGGGTTACGGCTACACCTTC
>TRBJ1-2|-|TRBV9|many
CASSVGGVDYGYTF
TGTGCCAGCAGCGTAGGGGGAGTAGACTATGGCTACACCTTC
>TRBJ2-7|-|TRBV19|medium-sized
CASSRPMSPYEQYF
TGTGCCAGTAGTCGACCCATGAGCCCCTACGAGCAGTACTTC
>TRBJ2-2|-|TRBV5-6|few
CASSLPSGGNTGELFF
TGTGCCAGCAGCCTTCCCAGCGGAGGAAACACCGGGGAGCTGTTTTTT
>TRBJ2-3|-|TRBV20-1|many
CSARDGQKSTDTQYF
TGCAGTGCTAGAGATGGACAGAAGAGCACAGATACGCAGTATTTT
>TRBJ1-2|-|TRBV6-2/TRBV6-3|-
CASSWSISGYTF
TGTGCCAGCAGTTGGTCGATAAGTGGCTACACCTTC
>TRBJ2-7|-|TRBV9|-
CASSVSGSGSSYEQYF
TGTGCCAGCAGCGTAAGTGGTAGCGGCAGCTCCTACGAGCAGTACTTC
>TRBJ1-1|-|TRBV6-2/TRBV6-3|-
CASSNILTAASEAFF
TGTGCCAGCAGTAACATACTAACTGCGGCTTCTGAAGCTTTCTTT
>TRBJ1-5|-|TRBV5-6|few
CASSLSKGPSNHPPHF
TGTGCCAGCAGCTTGTCTAAGGGACCGAGCAATCATCCCCCGCATTTT
>TRBJ2-7|TRBD2|TRBV5-1|once
CASSFRSPDPSGSGSYEQYF
TGCGCCAGCAGCTTTCGAAGCCCCGACCCCAGCGGGAGTGGGTCCTACGAGCAGTACTTC
>TRBJ2-7|-|TRBV7-2|-
CASSTAGTDYYEQYF
TGTGCCAGCAGCACCGCCGGGACTGATTACTACGAGCAGTACTTC
>TRBJ1-1|TRBD1|TRBV15|-
CATSRLGTATEAFF
TGTGCCACCAGCAGACTGGGGACAGCCACTGAAGCTTTCTTT
>TRBJ1-1|TRBD1|TRBV6-2/TRBV6-3|-
CASSYEGAILGTEAFF
TGTGCCAGCAGTTACGAGGGGGCAATTCTAGGCACTGAAGCTTTCTTT